The TCR beta chain under discussion was sequenced for a study of shared clonotypes between healthy human individuals. Naive CD8 cells were CD45RO-negative, positively selected for CCR7, excluding terminally differentiated effector memory CD45RA+ cells. Every subset's genomic DNA went evenly onto several immunoSEQ plates. The method was immunoSEQ multiplex PCR; TCRdb's version includes in-frame clones alone and lacks a portion of them. The sample lists hundreds of thousands of clones; roughly 94% were seen once. Concerning this clone itself: Its antigen is unknown.

CDR1 is LNHDA, CDR2 SQIVND, per germline (reference sequence). The CDR3 extends over 16 amino acids. The V gene lost 3 bases and the J gene lost 4 bases, with 16 bases spanning the gap. Overall study findings and caveats: In having few donors, the study represented limited genetic and exposure-history diversity.

The sequencing input was naive CD8+ T cells sorted from blood. The chain links TRBV19 to TRBJ1-5; D is undetermined. The receptor's source is a man aged 25 to 40 in good health. Here the CDR3 DNA reads TGTGCCAGTAGTATTCGCTATTCACAGAAGAATCAGCCCCAGCATTTT. It encodes CASSIRYSQKNQPQHF.